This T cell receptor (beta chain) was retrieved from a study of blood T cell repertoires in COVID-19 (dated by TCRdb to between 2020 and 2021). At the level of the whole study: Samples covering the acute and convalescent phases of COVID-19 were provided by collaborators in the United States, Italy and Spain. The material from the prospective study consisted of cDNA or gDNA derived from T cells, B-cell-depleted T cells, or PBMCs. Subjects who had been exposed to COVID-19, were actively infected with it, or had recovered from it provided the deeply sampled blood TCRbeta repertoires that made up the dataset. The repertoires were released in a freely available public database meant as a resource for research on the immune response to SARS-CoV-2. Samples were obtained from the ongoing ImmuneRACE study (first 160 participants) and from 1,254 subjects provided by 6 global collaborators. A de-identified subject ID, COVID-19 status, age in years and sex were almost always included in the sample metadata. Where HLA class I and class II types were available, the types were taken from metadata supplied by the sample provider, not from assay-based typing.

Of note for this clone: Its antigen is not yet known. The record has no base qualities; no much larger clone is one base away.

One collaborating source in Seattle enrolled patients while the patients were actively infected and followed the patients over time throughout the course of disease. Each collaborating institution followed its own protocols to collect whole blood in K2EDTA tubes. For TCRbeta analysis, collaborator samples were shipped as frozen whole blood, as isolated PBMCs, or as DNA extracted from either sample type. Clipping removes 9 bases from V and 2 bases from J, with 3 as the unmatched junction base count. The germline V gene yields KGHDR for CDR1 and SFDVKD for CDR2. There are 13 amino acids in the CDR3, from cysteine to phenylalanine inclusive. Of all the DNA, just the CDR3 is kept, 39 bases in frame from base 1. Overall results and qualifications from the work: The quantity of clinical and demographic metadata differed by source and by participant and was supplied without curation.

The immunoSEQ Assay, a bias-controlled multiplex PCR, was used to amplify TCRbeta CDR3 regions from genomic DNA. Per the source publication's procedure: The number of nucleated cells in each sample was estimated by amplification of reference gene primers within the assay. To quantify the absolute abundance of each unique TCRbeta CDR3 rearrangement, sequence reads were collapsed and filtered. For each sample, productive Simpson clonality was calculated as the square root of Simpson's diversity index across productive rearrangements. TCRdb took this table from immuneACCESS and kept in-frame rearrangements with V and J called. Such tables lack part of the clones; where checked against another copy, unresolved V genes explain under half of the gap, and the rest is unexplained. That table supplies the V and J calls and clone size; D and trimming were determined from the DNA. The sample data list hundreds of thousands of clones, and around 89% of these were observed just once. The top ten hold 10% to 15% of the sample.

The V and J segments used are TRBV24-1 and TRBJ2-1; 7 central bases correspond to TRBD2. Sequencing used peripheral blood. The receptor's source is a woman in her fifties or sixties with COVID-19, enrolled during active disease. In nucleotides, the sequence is TGTGCCACCTCCGCGGGGGCCTACAATGAGCAGTTCTTC. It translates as CATSAGAYNEQFF.